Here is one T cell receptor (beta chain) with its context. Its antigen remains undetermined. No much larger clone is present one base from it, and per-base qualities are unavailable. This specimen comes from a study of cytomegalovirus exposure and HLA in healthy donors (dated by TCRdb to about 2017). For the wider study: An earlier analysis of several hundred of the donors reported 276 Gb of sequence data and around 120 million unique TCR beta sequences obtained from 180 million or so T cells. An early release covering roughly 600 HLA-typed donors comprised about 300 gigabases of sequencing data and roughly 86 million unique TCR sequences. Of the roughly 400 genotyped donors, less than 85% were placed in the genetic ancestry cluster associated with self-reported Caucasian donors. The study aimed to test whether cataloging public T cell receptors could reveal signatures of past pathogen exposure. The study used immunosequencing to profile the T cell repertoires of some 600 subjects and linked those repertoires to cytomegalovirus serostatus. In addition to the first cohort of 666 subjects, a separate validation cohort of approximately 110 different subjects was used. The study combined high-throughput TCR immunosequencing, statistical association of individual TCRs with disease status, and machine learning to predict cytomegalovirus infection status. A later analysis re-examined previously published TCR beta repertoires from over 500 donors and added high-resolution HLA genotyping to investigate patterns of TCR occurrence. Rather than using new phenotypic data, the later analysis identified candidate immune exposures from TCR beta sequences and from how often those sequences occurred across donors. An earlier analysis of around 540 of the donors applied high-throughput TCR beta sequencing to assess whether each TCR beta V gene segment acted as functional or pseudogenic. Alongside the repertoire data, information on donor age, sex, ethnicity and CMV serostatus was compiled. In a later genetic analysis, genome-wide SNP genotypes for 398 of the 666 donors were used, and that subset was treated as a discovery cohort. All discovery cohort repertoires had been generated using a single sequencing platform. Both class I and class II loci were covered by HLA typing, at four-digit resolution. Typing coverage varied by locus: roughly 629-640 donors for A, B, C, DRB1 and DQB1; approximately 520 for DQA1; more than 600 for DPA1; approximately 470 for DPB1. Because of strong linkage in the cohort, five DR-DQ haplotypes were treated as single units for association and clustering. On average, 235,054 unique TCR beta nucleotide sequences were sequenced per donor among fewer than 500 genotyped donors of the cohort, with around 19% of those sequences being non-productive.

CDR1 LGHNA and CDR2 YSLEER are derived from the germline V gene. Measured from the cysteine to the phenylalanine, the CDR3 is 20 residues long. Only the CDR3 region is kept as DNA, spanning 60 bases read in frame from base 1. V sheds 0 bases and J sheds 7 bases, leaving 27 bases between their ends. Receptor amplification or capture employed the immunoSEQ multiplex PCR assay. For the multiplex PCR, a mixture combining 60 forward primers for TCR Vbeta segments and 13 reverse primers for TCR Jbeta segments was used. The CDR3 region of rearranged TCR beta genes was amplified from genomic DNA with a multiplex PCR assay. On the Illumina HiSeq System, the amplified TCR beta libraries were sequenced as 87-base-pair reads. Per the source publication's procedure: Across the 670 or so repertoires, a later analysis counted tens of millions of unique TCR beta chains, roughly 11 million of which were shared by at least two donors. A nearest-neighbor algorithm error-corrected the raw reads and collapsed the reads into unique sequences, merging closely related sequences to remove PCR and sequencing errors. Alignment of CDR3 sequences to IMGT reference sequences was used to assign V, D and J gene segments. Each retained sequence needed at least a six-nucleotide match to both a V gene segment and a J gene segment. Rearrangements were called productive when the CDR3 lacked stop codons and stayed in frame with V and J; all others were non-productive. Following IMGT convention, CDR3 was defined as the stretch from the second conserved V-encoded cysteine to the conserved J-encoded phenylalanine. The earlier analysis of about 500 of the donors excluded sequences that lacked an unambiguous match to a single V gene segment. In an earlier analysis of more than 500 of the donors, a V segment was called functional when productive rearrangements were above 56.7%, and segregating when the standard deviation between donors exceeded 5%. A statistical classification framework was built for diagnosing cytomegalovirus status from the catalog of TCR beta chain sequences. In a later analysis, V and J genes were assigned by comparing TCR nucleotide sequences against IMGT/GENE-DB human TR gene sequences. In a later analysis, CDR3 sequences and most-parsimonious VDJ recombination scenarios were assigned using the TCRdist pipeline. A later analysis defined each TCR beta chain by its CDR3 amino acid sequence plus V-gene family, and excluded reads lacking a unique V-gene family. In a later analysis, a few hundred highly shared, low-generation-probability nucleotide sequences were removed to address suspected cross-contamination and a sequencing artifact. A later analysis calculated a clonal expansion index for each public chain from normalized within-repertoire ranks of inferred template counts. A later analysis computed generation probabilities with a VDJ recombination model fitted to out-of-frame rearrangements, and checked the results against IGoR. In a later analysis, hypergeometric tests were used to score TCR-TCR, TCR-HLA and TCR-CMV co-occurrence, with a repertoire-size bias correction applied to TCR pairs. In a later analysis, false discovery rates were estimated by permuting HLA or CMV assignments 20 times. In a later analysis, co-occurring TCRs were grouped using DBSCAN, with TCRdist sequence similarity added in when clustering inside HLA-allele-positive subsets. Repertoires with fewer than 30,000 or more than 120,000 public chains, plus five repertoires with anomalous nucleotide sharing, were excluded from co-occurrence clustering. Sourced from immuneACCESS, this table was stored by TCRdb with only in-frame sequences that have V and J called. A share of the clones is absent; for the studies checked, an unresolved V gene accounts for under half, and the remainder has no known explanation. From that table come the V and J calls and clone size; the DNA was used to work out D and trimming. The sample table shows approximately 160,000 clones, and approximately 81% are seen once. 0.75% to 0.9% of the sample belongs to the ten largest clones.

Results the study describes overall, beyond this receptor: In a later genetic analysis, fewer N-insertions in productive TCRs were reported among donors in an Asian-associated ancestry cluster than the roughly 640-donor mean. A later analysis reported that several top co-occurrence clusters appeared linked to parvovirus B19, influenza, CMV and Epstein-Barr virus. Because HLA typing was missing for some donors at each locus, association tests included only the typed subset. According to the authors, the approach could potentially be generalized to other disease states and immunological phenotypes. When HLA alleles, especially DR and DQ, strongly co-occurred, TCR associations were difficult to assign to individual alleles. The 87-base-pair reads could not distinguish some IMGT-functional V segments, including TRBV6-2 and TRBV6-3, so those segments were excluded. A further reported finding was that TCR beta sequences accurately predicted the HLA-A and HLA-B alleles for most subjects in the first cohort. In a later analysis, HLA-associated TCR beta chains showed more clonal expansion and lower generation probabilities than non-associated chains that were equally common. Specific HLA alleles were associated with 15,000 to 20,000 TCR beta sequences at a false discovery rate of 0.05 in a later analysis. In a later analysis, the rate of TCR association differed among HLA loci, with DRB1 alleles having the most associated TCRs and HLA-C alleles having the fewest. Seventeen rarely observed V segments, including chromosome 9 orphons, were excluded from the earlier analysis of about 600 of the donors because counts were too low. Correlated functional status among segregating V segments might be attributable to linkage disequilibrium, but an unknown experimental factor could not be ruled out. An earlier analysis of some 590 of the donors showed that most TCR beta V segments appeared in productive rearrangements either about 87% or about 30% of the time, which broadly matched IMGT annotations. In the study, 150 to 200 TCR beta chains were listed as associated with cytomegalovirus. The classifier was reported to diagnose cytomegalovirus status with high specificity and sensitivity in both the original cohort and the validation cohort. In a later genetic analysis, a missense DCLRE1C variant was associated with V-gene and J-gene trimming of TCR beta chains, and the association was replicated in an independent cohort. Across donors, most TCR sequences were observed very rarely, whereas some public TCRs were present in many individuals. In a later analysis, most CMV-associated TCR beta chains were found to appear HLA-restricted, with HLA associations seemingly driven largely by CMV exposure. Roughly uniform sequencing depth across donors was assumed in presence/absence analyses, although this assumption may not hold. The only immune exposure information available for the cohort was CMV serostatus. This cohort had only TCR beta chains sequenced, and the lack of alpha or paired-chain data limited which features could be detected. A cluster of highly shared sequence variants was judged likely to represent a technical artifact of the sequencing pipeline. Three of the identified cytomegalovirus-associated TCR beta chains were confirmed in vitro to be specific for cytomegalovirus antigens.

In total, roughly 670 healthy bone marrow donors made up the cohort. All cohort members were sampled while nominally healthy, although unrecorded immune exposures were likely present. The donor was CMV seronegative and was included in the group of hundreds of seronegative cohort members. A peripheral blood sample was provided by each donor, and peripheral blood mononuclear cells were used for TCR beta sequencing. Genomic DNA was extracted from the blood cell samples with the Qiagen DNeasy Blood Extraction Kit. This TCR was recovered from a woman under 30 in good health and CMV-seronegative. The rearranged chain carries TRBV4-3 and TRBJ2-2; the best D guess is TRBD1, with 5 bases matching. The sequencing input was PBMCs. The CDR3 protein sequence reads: CASSQDYRPGTERRFGELFF. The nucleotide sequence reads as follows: TGCGCCAGCAGCCAAGATTACAGGCCCGGAACAGAAAGGAGATTCGGGGAGCTGTTTTTT.